The rows below give T cell receptor beta chains drawn from one sample of a study of blood T cell repertoires in COVID-19. Data came from immunoSEQ multiplex PCR; TCRdb stores just in-frame clones and leaves some out. The sample records about 52,000 clones, around 82% being singletons. Material: peripheral blood. All receptors come from an elderly woman with COVID-19, enrolled during active disease. Both conserved end residues are part of each CDR3. A D gene is named only where the DNA matches it firmly. Rows give clone size only sometimes, using once, few, many, or a class for an expanded clone.

V	J	size	D	CDR3	DNA
TRBV28	TRBJ2-1	NA	NA	CASSLEKQGYNEQFF	TGTGCCAGCAGTTTAGAGAAGCAGGGCTACAATGAGCAGTTCTTC
TRBV5-6	TRBJ2-3	NA	TRBD2	CASSLKTSGSTDTQYF	TGTGCCAGCAGCTTGAAGACTAGCGGGAGCACAGATACGCAGTATTTT
TRBV3-1/TRBV3-2	TRBJ2-3	NA	TRBD2	CASSSSGASGIYTQYF	TGTGCCAGCAGTTCTTCTGGGGCTAGCGGGATCTATACGCAGTATTTT
TRBV2	TRBJ1-5	NA	NA	CASSGEGGANQPQHF	TGTGCCAGCAGTGGGGAGGGAGGGGCCAATCAGCCCCAGCATTTT
TRBV18	TRBJ2-3	medium-sized	NA	CASSPSRDTQYF	TGTGCCAGCTCACCCTCGAGGGATACGCAGTATTTT
TRBV27	TRBJ2-7	NA	TRBD1	CASRTHRGQGSYEQYF	TGTGCCAGCAGGACACATAGGGGACAGGGATCGTACGAGCAGTACTTC
TRBV18	TRBJ1-1	NA	NA	CASSPPGMTEAFF	TGTGCCAGCTCACCCCCGGGGATGACTGAAGCTTTCTTT
TRBV4-2	TRBJ1-5	NA	TRBD1	CASSQAQGAGNQPQHF	TGTGCCAGCAGCCAGGCTCAGGGGGCGGGCAATCAGCCCCAGCATTTT
TRBV14	TRBJ1-2	NA	NA	CASSSGALDGYTF	TGTGCCAGCAGCTCTGGAGCTCTAGATGGCTACACCTTC
TRBV5-4	TRBJ1-6	NA	NA	CASSFGTTNSPLHF	TGTGCCAGCAGCTTTGGGACAACTAATTCACCCCTCCACTTT
TRBV3-1/TRBV3-2	TRBJ2-1	NA	TRBD2	CASSQEAGAPYNEQFF	TGTGCCAGCAGCCAAGAAGCGGGAGCCCCCTACAATGAGCAGTTCTTC
TRBV28	TRBJ2-7	NA	TRBD2	CASTLRSGSYEQYF	TGTGCCAGCACACTTCGTAGCGGGAGTTACGAGCAGTACTTC
TRBV6-5	TRBJ2-3	NA	NA	CASKTALSTDTQYF	TGTGCCAGCAAGACAGCGCTTAGCACAGATACGCAGTATTTT
TRBV7-9	TRBJ2-7	NA	TRBD2	CASSTPSGRNSYEQYF	TGTGCCAGCAGCACTCCTAGCGGGAGGAACTCCTACGAGCAGTACTTC
TRBV11-3	TRBJ2-2	NA	TRBD1	CASSLGTGGNTGELFF	TGTGCCAGCAGCTTAGGGACAGGGGGGAACACCGGGGAGCTGTTTTTT
TRBV3-1/TRBV3-2	TRBJ1-2	NA	NA	CASSQRAKRGYTF	TGTGCCAGCAGCCAGCGGGCGAAGAGGGGCTACACCTTC
TRBV3-1/TRBV3-2	TRBJ1-5	NA	TRBD1	CASSQTGVGNQPQHF	TGTGCCAGCAGCCAGACAGGGGTCGGCAATCAGCCCCAGCATTTT
TRBV28	TRBJ2-3	NA	NA	CASSPGGKGTQYF	TGTGCCAGCAGTCCAGGGGGGAAGGGTACGCAGTATTTT
TRBV7-9	TRBJ2-7	NA	NA	CASSTIVYEQYF	TGTGCCAGCAGCACCATAGTTTACGAGCAGTACTTC
TRBV3-1/TRBV3-2	TRBJ2-7	NA	NA	CASSQGRLAYEQYF	TGTGCCAGCAGCCAAGGCCGACTAGCCTACGAGCAGTACTTC
TRBV9	TRBJ2-3	NA	TRBD2	CASSESGSFDTQYF	TGTGCCAGCAGCGAGAGCGGGAGCTTCGATACGCAGTATTTT
TRBV18	TRBJ2-7	NA	TRBD1	CASSPGDRSLEQYF	TGTGCCAGCTCACCCGGGGACAGGTCCCTTGAGCAGTACTTC
TRBV2	TRBJ2-3	NA	TRBD2	CASTWSGRLDTQYF	TGTGCCAGCACCTGGAGCGGGAGATTAGATACGCAGTATTTT
TRBV2	TRBJ1-6	NA	NA	CASRQINSPLHF	TGTGCCAGCAGACAGATTAATTCACCCCTCCACTTT
TRBV5-8	TRBJ2-1	few	NA	CASSSLRGAPEQFF	TGTGCCAGCAGTTCTCTCCGGGGGGCGCCTGAGCAGTTCTTC
TRBV3-1/TRBV3-2	TRBJ2-3	NA	TRBD2	CASSQGWTSSTDTQYF	TGTGCCAGCAGCCAAGGGTGGACTAGCAGCACAGATACGCAGTATTTT
TRBV5-5	TRBJ2-7	NA	TRBD2	CASSKSLAGGYEQYF	TGTGCCAGCAGCAAGTCCCTAGCGGGGGGATACGAGCAGTACTTC
TRBV4-1	TRBJ2-5	NA	NA	CASSPERGGQETQYF	TGCGCCAGCAGCCCCGAGCGAGGGGGCCAAGAGACCCAGTACTTC
TRBV4-1	TRBJ1-2	NA	NA	CASSQDWQNPSYGYTF	TGCGCCAGCAGCCAAGACTGGCAAAACCCGTCCTATGGCTACACCTTC
TRBV9	TRBJ2-7	NA	NA	CASSPRTDSYEQYF	TGTGCCAGCAGCCCTCGGACAGACTCCTACGAGCAGTACTTC
TRBV25-1	TRBJ2-7	NA	TRBD1	CASSQAGTGAYEQYF	TGTGCCAGCAGCCAAGCCGGGACAGGAGCCTACGAGCAGTACTTC
TRBV6-5	TRBJ1-2	NA	TRBD1	CASSQGAGNYGYTF	TGTGCCAGCTCACAGGGGGCGGGTAACTATGGCTACACCTTC
TRBV2	TRBJ2-5	NA	TRBD2	CASRGSGGETQYF	TGTGCCAGCAGGGGCTCGGGGGGAGAGACCCAGTACTTC
TRBV14	TRBJ1-3	NA	NA	CASSQGPASGNTIYF	TGTGCCAGCAGCCAGGGGCCCGCCTCTGGAAACACCATATATTTT
TRBV6-6	TRBJ2-5	NA	NA	CASSYPRGSQETQYF	TGTGCCAGCAGTTACCCAAGGGGCAGCCAAGAGACCCAGTACTTC
TRBV5-1	TRBJ1-2	many	TRBD1	CASSIGQGSYGYTF	TGCGCCAGCAGCATCGGACAGGGGTCCTATGGCTACACCTTC
TRBV7-2	TRBJ2-7	NA	NA	CASSLSGDYYEQYF	TGTGCCAGCAGCTTATCAGGGGACTACTACGAGCAGTACTTC
TRBV9	TRBJ1-3	NA	NA	CASSVGAGPPGNTIYF	TGTGCCAGCAGCGTAGGTGCGGGGCCCCCTGGAAACACCATATATTTT
TRBV19	TRBJ2-1	few	NA	CASRSRAHSYNEQFF	TGTGCCAGTAGATCGCGGGCCCACTCCTACAATGAGCAGTTCTTC
TRBV13	TRBJ2-1	NA	NA	CASSKYGRPSYNEQFF	TGTGCCAGCAGCAAATACGGGAGACCCTCCTACAATGAGCAGTTCTTC
TRBV3-1/TRBV3-2	TRBJ2-5	NA	TRBD1	CASSRLGTDQETQYF	TGTGCCAGCAGCCGACTCGGGACAGACCAAGAGACCCAGTACTTC
TRBV4-1	TRBJ2-1	NA	TRBD2	CASSQDHSGSTYNEQFF	TGCGCCAGCAGCCAAGATCATAGCGGGAGCACCTACAATGAGCAGTTCTTC
TRBV27	TRBJ1-2	NA	NA	CASSSRGNYGYTF	TGTGCCAGCAGTTCGAGAGGGAACTATGGCTACACCTTC
TRBV5-1	TRBJ2-1	NA	TRBD1	CASSFGDRGTGEQFF	TGCGCCAGCAGCTTCGGGGACAGGGGGACGGGTGAGCAGTTCTTC